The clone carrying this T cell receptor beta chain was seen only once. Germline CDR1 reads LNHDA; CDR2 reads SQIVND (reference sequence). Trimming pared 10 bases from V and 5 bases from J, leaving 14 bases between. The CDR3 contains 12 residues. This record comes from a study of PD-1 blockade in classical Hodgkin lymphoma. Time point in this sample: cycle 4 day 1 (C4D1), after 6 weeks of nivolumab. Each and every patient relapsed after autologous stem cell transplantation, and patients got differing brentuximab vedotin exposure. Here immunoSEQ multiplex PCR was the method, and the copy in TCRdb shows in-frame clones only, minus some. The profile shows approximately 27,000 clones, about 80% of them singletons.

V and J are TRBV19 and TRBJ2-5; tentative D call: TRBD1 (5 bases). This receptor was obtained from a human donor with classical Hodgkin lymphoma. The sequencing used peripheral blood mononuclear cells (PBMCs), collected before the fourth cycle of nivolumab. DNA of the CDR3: TGTGCCACCCGACAGTCCGGGGAGACCCAGTACTTC. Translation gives CATRQSGETQYF.